This T cell receptor (beta chain) was sequenced during a study of neoadjuvant nivolumab and ipilimumab in lung cancer. The CDR3 totals 13 residues. CDR1 is SGHDT, CDR2 YYEEEE, per germline. Trimming took off 2 bases at V and 6 bases at J, with 11 bases between the two ends. Study outcomes and limitations: Compared with tumor-adjacent uninvolved lung, resected tumors showed greater richness and clonality. Blood richness before therapy tracked richness in tumors resected after neoadjuvant therapy. From pretherapy to surgery, tumor richness and clonality rose with dual therapy. Only a single major-pathologic-response sample was available for clonality analysis.

Sequenced by immunoSEQ multiplex PCR; TCRdb stores in-frame clones only, minus some. The table lists roughly 20,000 clones, around 77% of them singletons. A word on this clone: What it binds is not known.

The starting material was tumor tissue, obtained after neoadjuvant nivolumab, alone or with ipilimumab, at or shortly before surgery. The clonotype originates from an adult with non-small cell lung cancer. The chain has TRBV5-6 and TRBJ2-5, with D possibly being TRBD1 (6 bases). The CDR3: CASSFAQGQTQYF. CDR3 bases: TGTGCCAGCAGCTTCGCCCAGGGGCAGACCCAGTACTTC.